The 11 T cell receptor beta chains in this list originate from one sample, sequenced in a study of molecular identifiers for immune sequencing clone quantification. TCRdb processed the PCR reads anew with MiXCR; each CDR3 protein has one entry. The table has roughly 320,000 distinct CDR3 sequences, over 20% seen once. Material for sequencing was naive CD8+ T cells from blood, with Jurkat cell RNA spiked in. The subset here: FACS-sorted CD8+CD4-CCR7+CD45RA+ naive T cells. These receptors came from a human donor in good health. Some libraries in this study had Jurkat cell RNA spiked in.

Notes on this clonotype: Just one base apart from a much larger clone, this may be a read error. The J gene is TRBJ1-1, the V gene TRBV7-9, with D uncertain. Germline V lookup: CDR1 SEHNR, CDR2 FQNEAQ (reference sequence). The CDR3 contains 13 residues. V dropped 5 bases and J dropped 7 bases, with 14 bases sitting between them. CDR3 protein: CASSPPRELEAFF. CDR3 nucleotides: TGTGCCAGCAGCCCTCCCCGGGAGCTTGAAGCTTTCTTT.

This clonotype was detected many times. This chain uses TRBV7-9 with TRBJ2-3; D is unresolved. The length of the CDR3 is 13 residues. Germline V gives CDR1 SEHNR, CDR2 FQNEAQ (reference sequence). Trimming took 8 bases from V and 7 from J, leaving 16 bases between them. CDR3 sequence (DNA): TGTGCCAGCGTCACGGATCTTGAGAATACGCAGTATTTT. It yields the protein CASVTDLENTQYF.

To note about this clonotype: A much larger clone sits a single nucleotide away, making a read error possible. The rearrangement joins TRBV29-1 to TRBJ2-3, with 8 bases aligning to TRBD2. The CDR3 spans 14 residues. The germline V gene encodes CDR1 SQVTM and CDR2 ANQGSEA. The CDR3 DNA reads TGCAGCGTGGATGGGGCGGGGGGCACAGATACGCGGTATTTT. Translated: CSVDGAGGTDTRYF.

With regard to this clonotype: A much more abundant neighbour one base away suggests this may be a read error. The chain employs TRBV20-1 and TRBJ1-5; maybe TRBD1 (5 bases). The CDR3 extends over 14 amino acids. Per germline, CDR1 DFQATT and CDR2 SNEGSKA (reference sequence). Here the CDR3 DNA reads TGCAGTGCTAGCGTCAGGGATCAGGATCAGCCCCGGCATTTT. Translation: CSASVRDQDQPRHF.

This clonotype was seen only a few times. The chain employs TRBV27 and TRBJ2-5; 9 nucleotides line up with TRBD2. The J segment lost 5 bases and the V segment lost 10 bases, leaving 14 bases of the junction unmatched. CDR1 and CDR2 from the germline V gene are MNHEY and SMNVEV (reference sequence). CDR3 length: 15 amino acids. In nucleotides, the CDR3 is TGTGCCACCGCAGCTAGCGGGAATCGCGCGGAGACCCAGTACTTC. Residues: CATAASGNRAETQYF.

Regarding this clonotype: A much more abundant neighbour one base away suggests this may be a read error. V is TRBV24-1 and J is TRBJ2-1; 8 bases line up with TRBD1. The CDR3 spans 19 residues. Germline loops: CDR1 KGHDR, CDR2 SFDVKD. Written as DNA, the CDR3 is TGTACCACCAGTGATTCCCTGGGTTTCGGACAGGGCCCCTACAATGAGCAGTTCTTC. Amino acid sequence: CTTSDSLGFGQGPYNEQFF.

At least ten counts were recorded for this clonotype. This chain connects TRBV7-9 to TRBJ2-2, with D unresolved. CDR3 size: 12 residues. CDR1 and CDR2 from the germline V gene are SEHNR and FQNEAQ (reference sequence). V was cut by 3 bases and J by 6 bases, with 5 bases left in between. Here the CDR3 reads CASSLAAGELFF. The CDR3 bases are TGTGCCAGCAGCTTGGCGGCCGGGGAGCTGTTTTTT.

The rearrangement uses TRBV4-1 and TRBJ2-7; D gene uncertain. Germline V gene lookup returns CDR1 MGHRA and CDR2 YSYEKL. This CDR3 is 14 amino acids long. V gave up 0 bases and J gave up 2 bases, with 8 bases separating them. The CDR3 DNA is TGCGCCAGCAGCCAAGACTGGGATCCCTACGAGCAGTACTTC. It specifies CASSQDWDPYEQYF.

On this clonotype itself: A much larger clonotype is one base distant, so this may be a read error. J is TRBJ2-5 and V is TRBV12-3 or TRBV12-4; D possibly matches TRBD1 or TRBD2 (5 bases each). V shed 4 bases and J shed 6 bases, with 15 bases lying between them. The CDR3 length is 14 residues. CDR3 DNA sequence: TGTGCCAGCAGTTGGGCAGGGAGCGAAAAGACCCAGTACTTC. As protein: CASSWAGSEKTQYF.

The rearrangement joins TRBV24-1 to TRBJ2-1, with 13 nucleotides matching TRBD2. CDR3 length: 17 residues. The V and J ends lost 2 bases and 7 bases, in that order; junction bases with no gene match: 7. CDR1 and CDR2 from the germline V gene are KGHDR and SFDVKD. CDR3 nucleotide sequence: TGTGCCACCAGTGATTACACCGGGACTAGCGGGATTAATGAGCAGTTCTTC. Translating gives CATSDYTGTSGINEQFF.

In this sample, this clonotype turned up a few times. A single base separates this from a much larger clone, so it may be a read error. J is TRBJ2-3 and V is TRBV29-1; D perhaps matches TRBD2 (5 bases). From germline, CDR1 is SQVTM and CDR2 ANQGSEA. The CDR3 contains 13 residues. CDR3 DNA: TGCAGCATTCCATCGGGGAGCACAGATACGCACTATTTT. Its protein is CSIPSGSTDTHYF.